The source of this TCR beta chain is a study of regulatory T cells in long-lasting Graves disease. The time point: newly diagnosed GD, antithyroid drugs for less than 3 months. PBMC-derived RNA was used for the TCR library. This clonotype was counted many times. Antigen unknown. Overall study findings and caveats: Newly diagnosed patients shared 966 public clonotypes; persistent patients shared about 2,700.

Germline CDR1 and CDR2: SNHLY and FYNNEI. The junction had 4 bases not matched to a gene; V was cut back by 7 bases and J by 2 bases. CDR3 length equals 14 residues. The authors built TCR beta libraries using iRepertoire HTBI primers and Arm-PCR of CDR3 regions. TCRdb passed the multiplex PCR reads through MiXCR, listing each CDR3 protein once. The sample yields some 500,000 distinct CDR3 sequences, about 16% seen once. The sample was also linked to a second study, of T cells in Graves' hyperthyroidism and ophthalmopathy. That investigation notes: HTBI primers drove first-round RT-PCR of the TCR CDR3.

The source is a woman aged 35-65 years with Graves disease. This chain joins TRBV2 and TRBJ2-1, with 8 positions matching TRBD1. Sequences were derived from peripheral blood mononuclear cells (PBMCs), sampled at new diagnosis, from a patient treated with antithyroid drugs. The CDR3 here is CASISGGAYNEQFF. CDR3 DNA sequence: TGTGCCAGCATTTCAGGGGGCGCCTACAATGAGCAGTTCTTC.